This T cell receptor beta chain was observed in a study of T cell changes during pregnancy in multiple sclerosis. Clones were read by immunoSEQ multiplex PCR, and TCRdb kept only the in-frame ones, dropping some. The repertoire holds 65,000 to 85,000 clones, with roughly 91% as singletons. The CDR3 is 14 amino acids. Germline V lookup: CDR1 MRHNA, CDR2 SNTAGT. J lost 3 bases, V lost 5 bases, and 5 bases had no gene match. The sequence came from a female donor with multiple sclerosis, enrolled in a pregnancy study. Sequencing used CD4+ T cells from peripheral blood mononuclear cells, obtained after pregnancy. The genes are TRBV6-4 and TRBJ2-3, with 7 bases lining up with TRBD2. The CDR3 DNA reads as TGTGCCAGCAGTAGGGAGCGGGATACAGATACGCAGTATTTT. Translating gives CASSRERDTDTQYF.